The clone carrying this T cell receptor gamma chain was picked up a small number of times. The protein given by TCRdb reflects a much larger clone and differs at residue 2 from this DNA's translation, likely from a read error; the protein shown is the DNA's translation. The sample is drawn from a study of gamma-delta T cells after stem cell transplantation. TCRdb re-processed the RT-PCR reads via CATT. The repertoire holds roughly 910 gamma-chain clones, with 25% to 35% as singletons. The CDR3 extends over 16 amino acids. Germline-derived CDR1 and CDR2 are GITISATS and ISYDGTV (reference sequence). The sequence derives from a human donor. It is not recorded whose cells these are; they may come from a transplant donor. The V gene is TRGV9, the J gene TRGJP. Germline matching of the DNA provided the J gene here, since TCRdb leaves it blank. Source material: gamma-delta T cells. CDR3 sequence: CTLWEVQELGKKIKVF. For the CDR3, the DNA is TGTACCTTGTGGGAGGTGCAAGAGTTGGGCAAAAAAATCAAGGTATTT.